One and the same sample provided the 26 T cell receptor beta chains below, sequenced in a study of blood T cells in healthy people across ages (dated by TCRdb to about 2015). Library generation was performed with 5' RACE. Sequencing was carried out with an Illumina HiSeq 2500. A second PCR of roughly 6 to 11 cycles was run with a J-beta primer mix and a sample-barcoded 5' primer. Through fastp at Q25 and MiXCR, TCRdb rebuilt clones from the public reads, retaining in-frame beta chains. Every entry covers one CDR3 protein and lists the most common genes and DNA from its rows. Present in this sample are hundreds of thousands of distinct CDR3 sequences, 20% to 30% of which were seen just once. The top ten constitute under 10% of the sample. These sequences were also reported in another study, on T cells of mothers and their children.

Sequencing was done on a sample of blood. The source of these receptors is a boy between 10 and 17 years old in good health.

There are a few counts of this clonotype. J is TRBJ1-4 and V is TRBV6-5, with unresolved D. CDR1 is MNHEY, CDR2 SVGAGI, per germline. The CDR3 is made up of 17 amino acids. V lost 0 bases to trimming and J lost 7 bases, with 18 bases between them. CDR3 bases: TGTGCCAGCAGTTACTCAGCCAGTCGGGGTATAGGTGAAAAACTGTTTTTT. This translates into CASSYSASRGIGEKLFF.

This clonotype was seen a few times. V and J are TRBV7-2 and TRBJ2-3; D possibly corresponds to TRBD2 (5 bases). Looked up from germline, CDR1 is SGHTA and CDR2 is FQGNSA. There are 15 residues in the CDR3. With 2 bases removed from V and 2 bases from J, the gap between germline ends came to 11 bases. The chain's CDR3 is CASSLRASPTDTQYF. The DNA for the CDR3 is TGTGCCAGCAGCTTAAGGGCTAGCCCCACAGATACGCAGTATTTT. The whole variable domain, filled in from reference TRBV7-2 and TRBJ2-3, reads GAGVSQSPSNKVTEKGKDVELRCDPISGHTALYWYRQSLGQGLEFLIYFQGNSAPDKSGLPSDRFSAERTGGSVSTLTIQRTQQEDSAVYLCASSLRASPTDTQYFGPGTRLTVL.

The rearrangement joins TRBV3-1 to TRBJ2-4, with 7 bases aligning to TRBD2. V shed 4 bases, J shed 1 base, and the junction held 4 bases outside the gene matches. The germline CDR1 and CDR2 sequences are LGHDT and YNNKEL (reference sequence). This CDR3 comprises 15 residues. The CDR3: CASSLIAGAKNIQYF. The CDR3 nucleotides are TGTGCCAGCAGCCTCATAGCGGGCGCCAAAAACATTCAGTACTTC.

Only a few counts were recorded for this clonotype. The rearrangement uses TRBV20-1 and TRBJ1-6; tentatively, D is TRBD1 (6 bases). Between the trimmed V and J ends, which lost 2 bases and 5 bases, there was a span of 13 bases. The CDR3 spans 15 residues. Germline-derived CDR1 and CDR2 are DFQATT and SNEGSKA (reference sequence). The chain's CDR3 is CSARPQQGNNSPLHF. The CDR3 DNA is TGCAGTGCTAGACCTCAGCAGGGGAATAATTCACCCCTCCACTTT.

This clonotype was seen only a few times. This CDR3 reads CASSYGHDNEQFF. DNA of the CDR3: TGTGCCAGCAGTTATGGCCACGACAATGAGCAGTTCTTC. The genes are TRBV6-2 or TRBV6-3 and TRBJ2-1; D remains ambiguous. The length of the CDR3 is 13 residues. V was clipped by 3 bases and J by 5 bases, with 8 bases between them. Germline CDR1 MNHEY, CDR2 SVGEGT.

A few counts support this clonotype. This rearrangement joins TRBV27 to TRBJ2-3, with TRBD2 matching over 7 bases. The ends lost 4 bases at V and 0 bases at J; junction bases unmatched: 7. The CDR3 is 16 residues long. The germline CDR1 and CDR2 sequences are MNHEY and SMNVEV (reference sequence). CDR3 amino acids: CASSSSGATSTDTQYF. In nucleotides, the CDR3 is TGTGCCAGCAGTTCGAGCGGGGCCACTAGCACAGATACGCAGTATTTT.

The chain employs TRBV20-1 and TRBJ2-7, with D unclear. Between the trimmed V and J ends, which lost 3 bases and 0 bases, there was a span of 6 bases. The CDR3 runs to 12 residues. Germline V gives CDR1 DFQATT, CDR2 SNEGSKA (reference sequence). CDR3 bases: TGCAGTGCTAGCCAGACCTCCTACGAGCAGTACTTC. Translating gives CSASQTSYEQYF.

This clonotype was recorded a few times. V and J are TRBV4-1 and TRBJ2-3; 9 nucleotides line up with TRBD1. The CDR3 runs 16 residues. CDR1 is MGHRA and CDR2 is YSYEKL in the germline V gene. The V and J ends lost 4 bases and 0 bases, in that order; junction bases with no gene match: 5. CDR3 nucleotides: TGCGCCAGCAGCCCGACAGGGGGACCCAGCACAGATACGCAGTATTTT. It yields the protein CASSPTGGPSTDTQYF.

This clonotype was found a few times. The rearrangement links TRBV20-1 to TRBJ2-3, with D perhaps given as TRBD1 or TRBD2 (5 bases each). CDR1 is DFQATT, CDR2 SNEGSKA, per germline (reference sequence). The CDR3 spans 14 residues. V was trimmed by 4 bases and J by 0 bases, leaving 11 bases between them. The CDR3 nucleotides are TGCAGTGCTACCCGGGACGGAAGCACAGATACGCAGTATTTT. It codes for CSATRDGSTDTQYF.

This clonotype has more than one count but fewer than ten. The chain recombines TRBV25-1 with TRBJ2-3; TRBD1 might be the D (6 bases). Germline CDR1 MGHDK, CDR2 SYGVNS. Trimming pared 5 bases from V and 7 bases from J, leaving 13 bases between. The CDR3 extends over 13 amino acids. CDR3 loop: CASSHRGSNTQYF. DNA of the CDR3: TGTGCCAGCAGTCATAGGGGGTCTAATACGCAGTATTTT.

This clonotype showed up just a few times. The J gene is TRBJ1-4, the V gene TRBV11-2, with D possibly matching TRBD1 (6 bases). Deletions cut 3 bases from V and 4 bases from J, with 12 bases between. CDR3 length: 15 amino acids. Per germline, CDR1 SGHAT and CDR2 FQNNGV. The CDR3 coding sequence is TGTGCCAGCAGCTTCCGGGGGGCAAATAATGAAAAACTGTTTTTT. Translating gives CASSFRGANNEKLFF.

The chain recombines TRBV20-1 with TRBJ2-1; TRBD2 matches 11 bases. The J call is doubtful: the DNA matches TRBJ2-7 better. CDR1 is DFQATT and CDR2 is SNEGSKA in the germline V gene (reference sequence). CDR3 size: 14 residues. The DNA for the CDR3 is TGCAGTGCTATGGGGACTAGCGGTATCTACGAGCAGTACTTC. It is translated as CSAMGTSGIYEQYF.

In the case of this clonotype: A read error may produce the germline difference seen at one junction end. V usage is TRBV12-3 or TRBV12-4 and J usage is TRBJ1-4; the D gene is possibly TRBD1 (6 bases). CDR3 length equals 13 residues. The CDR3 sequence: CASKRGSNEKLFF. Written as DNA, the CDR3 is TGCGCCAGCAAGAGGGGGAGTAATGAAAAACTGTTTTTT.

This clonotype was seen a handful of times. The chain couples TRBV20-1 to TRBJ2-5, with 8 bases matching TRBD1. The CDR3 covers 13 residues. The germline CDR1 and CDR2 sequences are DFQATT and SNEGSKA (reference sequence). Trimming took 5 bases from V and 4 from J; bases not matched to a gene: 6. The CDR3 is CSARMDRAETQYF. CDR3 bases: TGCAGTGCTCGAATGGACAGGGCAGAGACCCAGTACTTC.

This chain joins TRBV28 and TRBJ2-2, with D possibly TRBD2 on 5 matching bases. The CDR3 length is 13 residues. Trimming removed 10 bases from V and 3 bases from J, with 12 bases in between. Germline V CDR1 and CDR2: MDHEN, SYDVKM. DNA for the CDR3: TGTGCCATAGGTGGACTTTACACCGGGGAGCTGTTTTTT. Protein product: CAIGGLYTGELFF.

There are a few counts of this clonotype. This chain joins TRBV7-6 and TRBJ2-5, with 7 bases identical to TRBD1. V lost 3 bases, J lost 5 bases, and 9 bases stayed unmatched. The CDR3 totals 15 residues. CDR1 and CDR2 (germline): SGHVS, FNYEAQ. The CDR3 sequence: CASSFNPGQRETQYF. The CDR3 bases are TGTGCCAGCAGCTTCAATCCGGGACAGAGGGAGACCCAGTACTTC.

This sequence joins TRBV4-3 and TRBJ2-2; no firm D call. The germline V gene has CDR1 LGHNA and CDR2 YSLEER. The CDR3 totals 14 residues. V lost 0 bases, J lost 7 bases, and 9 bases lay in between. For the CDR3, the DNA is TGCGCCAGCAGCCAAGAGGGTGTAGACGGGGAGCTGTTTTTT. Its protein is CASSQEGVDGELFF.

This clonotype showed up just a few times. Compared with germline, one end of the junction differs, possibly owing to a read error. The chain carries TRBV3-1 and TRBJ1-2, with a weak D call TRBD1 (6 bases). This CDR3 has 13 residues. Germline loops: CDR1 LGHDT, CDR2 YNNKEL (reference sequence). The CDR3 loop is CASSQEGAYGYTF. The CDR3 DNA follows: TGTGCCAGCAGCCAAGAGGGGGCCTATGGCTACACTTTC.

J is TRBJ1-4 and V is TRBV9; TRBD1 agrees at 7 bases. The J segment lost 0 bases and the V segment lost 4 bases, leaving 12 bases of the junction unmatched. The germline V gene has CDR1 SGDLS and CDR2 YYNGEE. The CDR3 is 18 amino acids. CDR3 sequence reads: CASSRQGDSPATNEKLFF. The CDR3 region has the DNA TGTGCCAGCAGCCGCCAGGGGGACAGTCCTGCAACTAATGAAAAACTGTTTTTT.

The rearrangement joins TRBV3-1 to TRBJ1-1; D might be TRBD1 (6 bases). The V gene's germline CDR1 is LGHDT and CDR2 YNNKEL (reference sequence). Trimming stripped 2 bases from V and 3 bases from J, with 13 bases between. The CDR3 sequence is 15 residues long. The CDR3 loop is CASSQLWDTYTEAFF. In DNA form, the CDR3 reads TGTGCCAGCAGCCAACTATGGGACACATACACTGAAGCTTTCTTT. Variable domain in full (rest from reference TRBV3-1 and TRBJ1-1): DTAVSQTPKYLVTQMGNDKSIKCEQNLGHDTMYWYKQDSKKFLKIMFSYNNKELIINETVPNRFSPKSPDKAHLNLHINSLELGDSAVYFCASSQLWDTYTEAFFGQGTRLTVV.

This clonotype was counted only a few times. The chain joins TRBV7-9 to TRBJ2-5; D is uncertain. The germline V gene has CDR1 SEHNR and CDR2 FQNEAQ (reference sequence). Trimming stripped 7 bases from V and 5 bases from J, with 8 bases between. This CDR3 region has 11 residues. This CDR3 reads CASTGVETQYF. The CDR3 nucleotides read TGTGCCAGCACGGGCGTGGAGACCCAGTACTTC.

The rearrangement links TRBV5-1 to TRBJ2-7; either TRBD1 or TRBD2 may supply D (5 bases each). CDR3 length: 13 amino acids. Germline CDR1 is SGHRS and CDR2 is YFSETQ. Trimming removed 3 bases at V and 3 bases at J, with 10 bases between. The CDR3 sequence is CASSWGPNYEQYF. The CDR3 DNA follows: TGCGCCAGCAGCTGGGGACCGAACTACGAGCAGTACTTC. The complete variable domain, with remaining parts taken from reference TRBV5-1 and TRBJ2-7, reads KAGVTQTPRYLIKTRGQQVTLSCSPISGHRSVSWYQQTPGQGLQFLFEYFSETQRNKGNFPGRFSGRQFSNSRSEMNVSTLELGDSALYLCASSWGPNYEQYFGPGTRLTVT.

This chain joins TRBV4-1 and TRBJ2-5; D not certain. The CDR3 loop spans 16 amino acids. The germline V gene encodes CDR1 MGHRA and CDR2 YSYEKL. V dropped 3 bases and J dropped 11 bases, with 25 bases sitting between them. CDR3: CASSQTPQPDPLEQYF. In nucleotides, the CDR3 is TGCGCCAGCAGCCAGACCCCCCAACCGGACCCTTTAGAGCAGTACTTC.

The J gene is TRBJ2-4, the V gene TRBV7-2; possible D gene TRBD2, 6 bases. Germline values: CDR1 SGHTA, CDR2 FQGNSA. The ends were cut back, 5 bases at V and 5 bases at J, with 10 bases in the middle. The CDR3 runs 13 residues. This CDR3 is CASSPGDQNIQYF. CDR3 sequence (DNA): TGTGCCAGCAGCCCGGGGGACCAAAACATTCAGTACTTC.

In its sample, this clonotype was seen a few times. The chain couples TRBV28 to TRBJ2-1; tentative D call: TRBD2 (7 bases). The CDR3 spans 12 residues. V dropped 4 bases and J dropped 11 bases, with 12 bases sitting between them. Looked up from germline, CDR1 is MDHEN and CDR2 is SYDVKM. The CDR3 DNA reads as TGTGCCAGCAGTTCCCAGGGGACTAAGCAGTTCTTC. Translation: CASSSQGTKQFF.

The rearrangement joins TRBV20-1 to TRBJ1-5; D is ambiguous. In germline, CDR1 is DFQATT, CDR2 SNEGSKA (reference sequence). Trimming left V 2 bases short and J 4 bases short, with 12 bases between. This CDR3 spans 14 amino acids. The CDR3 region has the DNA TGCAGTGCTAGATCGGGGAGAAGGAATCAGCCCCAGCATTTT. Its protein is CSARSGRRNQPQHF.